This is a list of T cell receptor beta chains from one sample in a study of neurological immune-mediated disorders. TCRdb passed the 5' RACE reads through MiXCR, listing each CDR3 protein once. The sample lists some 65,000 distinct CDR3 sequences, 5.2% occurring once. Material: PBMCs. The receptors stem from a woman in her twenties or thirties with multiple sclerosis. The CDR3 runs from the conserved cysteine through the conserved F or W. Fields, in order: clone size, J gene, D gene, V gene, CDR3 protein, CDR3 DNA. A D gene is named only where the DNA matches it firmly. Clone size is stated in some rows and not others, as once, few, many or a class when expanded.

NA,TRBJ2-3,NA,TRBV6-5,CASSYSRSLSTDTQYF,TGTGCCAGCAGTTACTCGAGAAGTCTTAGCACAGATACGCAGTATTTT
few,TRBJ2-3,TRBD2,TRBV13,CASSSLAGAADTQYF,TGTGCCAGCAGTTCCCTAGCGGGGGCAGCCGATACGCAGTATTTT
many,TRBJ2-3,NA,TRBV7-2,CASSLDLAAHTQYF,TGTGCCAGCAGCTTAGACTTAGCAGCACATACGCAGTATTTT
NA,TRBJ1-1,NA,TRBV6-4,CASTPGPGTTEAFF,TGTGCCAGCACTCCGGGTCCGGGGACCACTGAAGCTTTCTTT
many,TRBJ1-1,TRBD1,TRBV7-2,CASSLSTGWAEAFF,TGTGCCAGCAGCTTATCGACAGGGTGGGCTGAAGCTTTCTTT
many,TRBJ2-5,NA,TRBV20-1,CSASGRQETQYF,TGCAGTGCTAGTGGCAGACAAGAGACCCAGTACTTC
many,TRBJ1-2,NA,TRBV4-2,CASSQGTEPYGYTF,TGTGCCAGCAGCCAAGGGACAGAGCCTTATGGCTACACCTTC
many,TRBJ2-1,NA,TRBV12-3/TRBV12-4,CASSPILHEQFF,TGTGCCAGCAGCCCCATTTTGCATGAGCAGTTCTTC
many,TRBJ2-2,TRBD2,TRBV29-1,CSVGTSGGTGELFF,TGCAGCGTTGGGACTAGCGGGGGAACCGGGGAGCTGTTTTTT
few,TRBJ2-5,TRBD1,TRBV20-1,CSARGQGGAQYF,TGCAGTGCTAGAGGACAGGGGGGGGCCCAGTACTTC
many,TRBJ1-1,NA,TRBV7-9,CASSEQRTEAFF,TGTGCCAGCAGCGAACAGAGGACTGAAGCTTTCTTT
many,TRBJ1-3,NA,TRBV20-1,CSAPTVGNTIYF,TGCAGTGCTCCGACAGTTGGAAACACCATATATTTT
many,TRBJ2-7,NA,TRBV6-5,CASGGSNEQYF,TGTGCCAGCGGGGGGAGCAACGAGCAGTACTTC
few,TRBJ1-1,NA,TRBV3-1,CASSHLGKGAEAFF,TGTGCCAGCAGCCACCTTGGAAAGGGTGCTGAAGCTTTCTTT
many,TRBJ1-5,NA,TRBV29-1,CSVADGVLGNQPQNF,TGCAGCGTTGCAGACGGGGTCCTTGGCAATCAGCCCCAGAATTTT
few,TRBJ1-6,TRBD1,TRBV20-1,CSATDGQGSKGSPLNF,TGCAGTGCGACCGATGGACAGGGGTCGAAGGGATCACCCCTCAACTTT